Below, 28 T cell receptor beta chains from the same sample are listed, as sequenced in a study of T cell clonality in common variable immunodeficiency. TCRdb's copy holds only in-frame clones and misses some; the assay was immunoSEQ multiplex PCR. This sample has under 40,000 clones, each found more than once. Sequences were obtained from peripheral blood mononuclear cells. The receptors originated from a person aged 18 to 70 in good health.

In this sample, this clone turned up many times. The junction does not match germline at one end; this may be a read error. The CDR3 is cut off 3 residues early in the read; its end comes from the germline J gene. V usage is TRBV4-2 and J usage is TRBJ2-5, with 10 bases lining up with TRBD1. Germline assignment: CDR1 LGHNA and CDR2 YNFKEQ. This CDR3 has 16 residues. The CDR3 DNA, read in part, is TGCGCCAGCAGCCAAGGGGACAGGGGACGCGGAGAGACC. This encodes CASSQGDRGRGET. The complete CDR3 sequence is CASSQGDRGRGETQYF.

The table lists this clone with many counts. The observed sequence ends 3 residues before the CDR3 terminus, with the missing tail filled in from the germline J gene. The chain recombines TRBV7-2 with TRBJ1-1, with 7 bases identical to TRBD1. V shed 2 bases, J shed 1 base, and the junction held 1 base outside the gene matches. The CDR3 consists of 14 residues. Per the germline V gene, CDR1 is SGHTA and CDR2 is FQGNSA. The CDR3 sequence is CASSLNRGNTEAFF. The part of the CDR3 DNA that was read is TGTGCCAGCAGCTTAAACAGGGGGAACACTGAA.

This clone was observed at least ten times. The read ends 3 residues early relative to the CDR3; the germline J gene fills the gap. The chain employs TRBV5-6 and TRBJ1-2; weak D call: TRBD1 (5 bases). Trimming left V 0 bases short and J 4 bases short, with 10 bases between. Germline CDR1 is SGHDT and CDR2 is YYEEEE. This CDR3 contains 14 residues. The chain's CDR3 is CASSLGQGRYGYTF. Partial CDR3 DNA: TGTGCCAGCAGCTTGGGGCAGGGCCGCTATGGC.

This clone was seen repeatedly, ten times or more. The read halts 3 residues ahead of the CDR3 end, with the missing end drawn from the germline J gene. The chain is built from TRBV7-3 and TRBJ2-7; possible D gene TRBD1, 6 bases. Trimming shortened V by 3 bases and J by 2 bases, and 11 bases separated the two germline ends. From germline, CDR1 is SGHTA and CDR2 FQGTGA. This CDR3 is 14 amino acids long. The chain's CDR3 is CASSLSGDAYEQYF. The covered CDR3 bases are TGTGCCAGCAGCTTGTCAGGGGACGCCTACGAG.

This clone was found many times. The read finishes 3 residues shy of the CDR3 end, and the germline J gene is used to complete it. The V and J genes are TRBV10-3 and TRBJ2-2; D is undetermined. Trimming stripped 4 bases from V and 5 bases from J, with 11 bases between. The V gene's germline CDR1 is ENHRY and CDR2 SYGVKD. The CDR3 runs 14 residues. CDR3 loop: CAISAVYGTGELFF. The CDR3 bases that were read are TGTGCCATCAGTGCGGTGTATGGTACCGGGGAG.

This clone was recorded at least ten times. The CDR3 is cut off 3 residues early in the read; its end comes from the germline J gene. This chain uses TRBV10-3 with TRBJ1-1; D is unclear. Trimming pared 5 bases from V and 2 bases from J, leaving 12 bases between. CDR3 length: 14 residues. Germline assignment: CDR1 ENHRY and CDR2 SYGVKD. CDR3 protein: CAISSTPDNTEAFF. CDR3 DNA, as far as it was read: TGTGCCATCAGTAGTACCCCAGATAACACTGAA.

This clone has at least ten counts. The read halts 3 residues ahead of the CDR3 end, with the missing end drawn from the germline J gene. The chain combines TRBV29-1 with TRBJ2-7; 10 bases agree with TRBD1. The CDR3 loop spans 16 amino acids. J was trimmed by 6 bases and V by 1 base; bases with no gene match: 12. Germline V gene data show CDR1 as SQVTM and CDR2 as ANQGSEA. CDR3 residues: CSVEAGGQTGGPEQYF. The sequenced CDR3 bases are TGCAGCGTTGAAGCGGGGGGCCAGACAGGGGGCCCCGAG.

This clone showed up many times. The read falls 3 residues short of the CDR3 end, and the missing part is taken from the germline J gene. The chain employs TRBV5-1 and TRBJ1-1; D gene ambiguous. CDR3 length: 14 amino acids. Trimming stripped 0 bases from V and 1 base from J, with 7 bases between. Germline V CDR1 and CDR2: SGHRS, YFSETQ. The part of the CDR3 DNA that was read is TGCGCCAGCAGCTTGGTTCCTACGAACACTGAA. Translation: CASSLVPTNTE. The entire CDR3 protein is CASSLVPTNTEAFF.

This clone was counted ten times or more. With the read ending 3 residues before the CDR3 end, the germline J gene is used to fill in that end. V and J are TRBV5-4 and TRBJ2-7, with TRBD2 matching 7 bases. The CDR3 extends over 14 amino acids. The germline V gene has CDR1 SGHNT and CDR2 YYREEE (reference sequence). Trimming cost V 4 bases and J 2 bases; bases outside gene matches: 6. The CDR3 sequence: CASSLRGGPYEQYF. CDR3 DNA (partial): TGTGCCAGCAGCCTCCGCGGGGGTCCCTACGAG.

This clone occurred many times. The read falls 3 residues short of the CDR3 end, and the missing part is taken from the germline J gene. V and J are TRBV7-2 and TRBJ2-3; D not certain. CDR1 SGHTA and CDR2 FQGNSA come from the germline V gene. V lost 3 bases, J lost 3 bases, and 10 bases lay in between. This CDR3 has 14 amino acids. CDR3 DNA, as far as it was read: TGTGCCAGCAGCTTTCTGACTGGAACAGATACG. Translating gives CASSFLTGTDT. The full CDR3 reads CASSFLTGTDTQYF.

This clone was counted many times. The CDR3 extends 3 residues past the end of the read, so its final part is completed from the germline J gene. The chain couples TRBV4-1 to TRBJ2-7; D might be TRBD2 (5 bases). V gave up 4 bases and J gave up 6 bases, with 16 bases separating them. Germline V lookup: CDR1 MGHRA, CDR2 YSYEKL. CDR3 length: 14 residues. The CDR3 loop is CASSPLTRVSEQYF. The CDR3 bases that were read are TGCGCCAGCAGCCCTCTCACGAGGGTAAGCGAG.

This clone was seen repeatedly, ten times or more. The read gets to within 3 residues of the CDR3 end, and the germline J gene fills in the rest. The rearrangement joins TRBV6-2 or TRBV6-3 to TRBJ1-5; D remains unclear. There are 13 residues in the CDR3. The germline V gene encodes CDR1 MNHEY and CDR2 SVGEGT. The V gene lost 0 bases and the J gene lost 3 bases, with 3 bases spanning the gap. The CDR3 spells CASSYSINQPQHF. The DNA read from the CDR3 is TGTGCCAGCAGTTACTCTATCAATCAGCCC.

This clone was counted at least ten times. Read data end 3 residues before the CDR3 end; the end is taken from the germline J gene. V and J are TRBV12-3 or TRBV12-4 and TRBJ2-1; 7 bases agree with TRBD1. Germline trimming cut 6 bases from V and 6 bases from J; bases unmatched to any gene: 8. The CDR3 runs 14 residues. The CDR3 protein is CASSKRDRSNEQFF. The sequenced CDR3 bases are TGTGCCAGCAGCAAACGGGACAGATCCAATGAG.

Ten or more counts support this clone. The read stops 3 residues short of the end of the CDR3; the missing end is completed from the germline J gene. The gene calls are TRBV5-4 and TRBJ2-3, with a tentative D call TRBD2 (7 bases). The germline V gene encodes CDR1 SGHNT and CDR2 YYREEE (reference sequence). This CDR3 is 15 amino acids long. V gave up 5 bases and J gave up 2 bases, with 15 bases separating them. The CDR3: CASSPRGGVTDTQYF. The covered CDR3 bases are TGTGCCAGCAGTCCAAGAGGGGGGGTCACAGATACG.

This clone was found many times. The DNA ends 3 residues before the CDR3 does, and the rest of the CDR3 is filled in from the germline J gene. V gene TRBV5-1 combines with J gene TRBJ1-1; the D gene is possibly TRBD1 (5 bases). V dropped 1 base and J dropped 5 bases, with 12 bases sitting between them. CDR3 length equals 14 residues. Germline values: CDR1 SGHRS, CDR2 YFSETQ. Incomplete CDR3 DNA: TGCGCCAGCAGCTTGTCCCAGGGTGGGACTGAA. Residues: CASSLSQGGTE. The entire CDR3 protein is CASSLSQGGTEAFF.

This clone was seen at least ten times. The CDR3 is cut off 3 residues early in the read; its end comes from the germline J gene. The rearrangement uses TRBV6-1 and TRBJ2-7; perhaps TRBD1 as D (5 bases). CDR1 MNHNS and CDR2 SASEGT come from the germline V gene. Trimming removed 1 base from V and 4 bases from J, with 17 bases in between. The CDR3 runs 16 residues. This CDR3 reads CASSEVGARGLYEQYF. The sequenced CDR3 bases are TGTGCCAGCAGTGAAGTAGGGGCCAGAGGTTTGTACGAG.

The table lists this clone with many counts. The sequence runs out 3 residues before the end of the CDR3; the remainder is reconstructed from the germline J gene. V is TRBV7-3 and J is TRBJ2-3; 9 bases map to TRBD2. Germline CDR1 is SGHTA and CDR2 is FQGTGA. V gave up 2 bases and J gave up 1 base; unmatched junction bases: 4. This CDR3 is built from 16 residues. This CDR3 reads CASSLSRTSGTDTQYF. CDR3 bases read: TGTGCCAGCAGCTTATCGCGGACTAGCGGCACAGATACG. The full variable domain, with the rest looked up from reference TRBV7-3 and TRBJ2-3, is GAGVSQTPSNKVTEKGKYVELRCDPISGHTALYWYRQSLGQGPEFLIYFQGTGAADDSGLPNDRFFAVRPEGSVSTLKIQRTERGDSAVYLCASSLSRTSGTDTQYFGPGTRLTVL.

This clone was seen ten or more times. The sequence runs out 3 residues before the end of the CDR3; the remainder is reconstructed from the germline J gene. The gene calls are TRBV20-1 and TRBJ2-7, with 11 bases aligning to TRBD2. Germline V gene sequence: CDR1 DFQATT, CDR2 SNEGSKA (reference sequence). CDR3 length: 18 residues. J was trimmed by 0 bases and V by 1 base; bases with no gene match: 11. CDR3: CSARVRGGLAGISYEQYF. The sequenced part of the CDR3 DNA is TGCAGTGCTAGAGTCCGAGGAGGACTAGCGGGTATCTCCTACGAG.

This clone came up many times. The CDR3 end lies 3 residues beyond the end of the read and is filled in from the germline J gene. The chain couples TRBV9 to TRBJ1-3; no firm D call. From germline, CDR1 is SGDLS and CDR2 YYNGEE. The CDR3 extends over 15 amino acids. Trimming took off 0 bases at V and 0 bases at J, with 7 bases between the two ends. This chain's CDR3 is CASSVGGISGNTIYF. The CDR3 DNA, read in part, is TGTGCCAGCAGCGTAGGCGGGATCTCTGGAAACACC.

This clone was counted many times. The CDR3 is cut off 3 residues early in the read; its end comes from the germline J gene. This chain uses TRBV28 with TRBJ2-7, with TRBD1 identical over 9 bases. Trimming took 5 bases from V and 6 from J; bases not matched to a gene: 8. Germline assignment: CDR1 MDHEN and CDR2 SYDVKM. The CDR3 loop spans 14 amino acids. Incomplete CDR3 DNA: TGTGCCAGCAGTCCCTGGGACAGGGTCGGCGAG. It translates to CASSPWDRVGE. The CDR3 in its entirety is CASSPWDRVGEQYF.

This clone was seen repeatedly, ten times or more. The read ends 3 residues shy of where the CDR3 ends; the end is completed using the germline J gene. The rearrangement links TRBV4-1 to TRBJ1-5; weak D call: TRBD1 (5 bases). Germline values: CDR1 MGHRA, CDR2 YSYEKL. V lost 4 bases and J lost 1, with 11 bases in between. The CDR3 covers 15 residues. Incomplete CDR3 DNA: TGCGCCAGCAGCCGGGGGGGACGCAGCAATCAGCCC. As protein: CASSRGGRSNQP. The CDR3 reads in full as CASSRGGRSNQPQHF.

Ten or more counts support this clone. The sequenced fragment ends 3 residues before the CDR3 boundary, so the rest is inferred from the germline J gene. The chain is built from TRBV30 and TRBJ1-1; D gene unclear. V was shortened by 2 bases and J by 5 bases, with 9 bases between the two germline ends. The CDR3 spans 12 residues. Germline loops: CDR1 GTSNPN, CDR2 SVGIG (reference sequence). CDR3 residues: CAWSPSGTEAFF. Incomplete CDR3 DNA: TGTGCCTGGAGTCCCTCGGGGACTGAA.

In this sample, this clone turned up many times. The CDR3 sequence: CASRVLAGYADTQYF. The DNA read from the CDR3 is TGCGCCAGCAGGGTACTAGCGGGATACGCAGATACG. The chain is built from TRBV10-2 and TRBJ2-3, with TRBD2 matching 10 bases. From the germline J gene comes the end of the CDR3, since the read stops 3 residues before it. Germline V CDR1 and CDR2: WSHSY, SAAADI. The V gene end was trimmed by 6 bases and the J gene end by 4 bases; junction bases not matched to a gene: 7. This CDR3 spans 15 amino acids.

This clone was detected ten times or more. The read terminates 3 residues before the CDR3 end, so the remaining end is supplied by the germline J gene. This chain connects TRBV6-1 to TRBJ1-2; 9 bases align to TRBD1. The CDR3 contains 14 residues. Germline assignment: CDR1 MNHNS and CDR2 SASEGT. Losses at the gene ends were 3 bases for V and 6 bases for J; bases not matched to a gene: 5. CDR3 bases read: TGTGCCAGCAGTGACCGGACAGGGGCGGATGGC. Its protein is CASSDRTGADG. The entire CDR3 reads CASSDRTGADGYTF.

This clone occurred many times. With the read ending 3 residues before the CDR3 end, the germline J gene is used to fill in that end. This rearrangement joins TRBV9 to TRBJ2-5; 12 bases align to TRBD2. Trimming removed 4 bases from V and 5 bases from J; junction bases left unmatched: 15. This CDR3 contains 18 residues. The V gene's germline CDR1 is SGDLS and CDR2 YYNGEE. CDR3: CASSPEGATSGRGETQYF. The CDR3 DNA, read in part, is TGTGCCAGCAGCCCCGAGGGGGCGACTAGCGGGAGAGGTGAGACC.

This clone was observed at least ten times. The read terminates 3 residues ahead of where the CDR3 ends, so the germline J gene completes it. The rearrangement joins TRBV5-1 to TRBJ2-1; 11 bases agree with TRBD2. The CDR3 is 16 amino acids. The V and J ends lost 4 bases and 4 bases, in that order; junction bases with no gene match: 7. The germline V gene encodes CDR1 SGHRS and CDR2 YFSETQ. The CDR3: CASSPNSGGDYNEQFF. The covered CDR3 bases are TGCGCCAGCAGCCCCAATAGCGGGGGGGATTACAATGAG.

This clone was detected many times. The sequenced CDR3 bases are TGTGCCAGTAGTATAGTTAATGGGGGGTCGCGTCGTACG. Its translation is CASSIVNGGSRRT. The whole CDR3 protein reads CASSIVNGGSRRTQYF. The V and J genes are TRBV19 and TRBJ2-3; D might be TRBD2 (6 bases). The observed sequence ends 3 residues before the CDR3 terminus, with the missing tail filled in from the germline J gene. CDR1 LNHDA and CDR2 SQIVND come from the germline V gene (reference sequence). CDR3 length equals 16 residues. V was pared by 1 base and J by 8 bases, with 19 bases between.

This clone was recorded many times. The CDR3 DNA, read in part, is TGCAGTGCTAGGGGGGGGGACTATGGC. Residues: CSARGGDYG. The CDR3 in its entirety is CSARGGDYGYTF. The rearrangement joins TRBV20-1 to TRBJ1-2, with a possible D match to TRBD1 (5 bases). The CDR3 end is not reached by the read, which stops 3 residues before it; the germline J gene fills it in. This CDR3 is 12 amino acids long. The V and J ends lost 3 bases and 3 bases respectively, with 8 bases between them. Looked up from germline, CDR1 is DFQATT and CDR2 is SNEGSKA (reference sequence).